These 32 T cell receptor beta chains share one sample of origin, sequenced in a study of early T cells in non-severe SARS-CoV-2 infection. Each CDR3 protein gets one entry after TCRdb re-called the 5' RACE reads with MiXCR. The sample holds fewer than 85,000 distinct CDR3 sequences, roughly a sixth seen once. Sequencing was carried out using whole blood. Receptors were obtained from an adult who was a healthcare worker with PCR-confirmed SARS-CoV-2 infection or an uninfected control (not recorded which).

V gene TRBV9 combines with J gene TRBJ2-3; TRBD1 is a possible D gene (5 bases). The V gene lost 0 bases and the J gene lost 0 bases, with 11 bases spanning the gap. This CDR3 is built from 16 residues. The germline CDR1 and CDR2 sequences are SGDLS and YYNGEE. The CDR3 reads CASSVGGTPSTDTQYF. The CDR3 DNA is TGTGCCAGCAGCGTAGGGGGCACTCCTAGCACAGATACGCAGTATTTT.

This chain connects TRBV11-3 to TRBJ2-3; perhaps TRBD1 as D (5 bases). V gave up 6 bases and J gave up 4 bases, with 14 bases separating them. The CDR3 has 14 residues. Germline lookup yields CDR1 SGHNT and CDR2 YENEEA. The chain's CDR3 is CASRRQGGADTQYF. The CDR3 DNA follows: TGTGCCAGCAGAAGGCAGGGCGGCGCAGATACGCAGTATTTT.

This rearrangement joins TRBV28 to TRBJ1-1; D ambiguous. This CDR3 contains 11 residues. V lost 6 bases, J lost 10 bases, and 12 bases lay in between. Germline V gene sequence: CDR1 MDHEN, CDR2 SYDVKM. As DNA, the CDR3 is TGTGCCAGCAGCCCCGCTGAGGGAGCTTTCTTT. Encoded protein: CASSPAEGAFF.

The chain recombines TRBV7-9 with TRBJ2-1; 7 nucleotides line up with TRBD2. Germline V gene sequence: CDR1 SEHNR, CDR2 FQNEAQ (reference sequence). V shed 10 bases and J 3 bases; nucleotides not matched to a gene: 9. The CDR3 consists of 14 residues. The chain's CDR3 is CATSLAAVYNEQFF. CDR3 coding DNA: TGTGCCACATCTCTAGCGGCGGTCTACAATGAGCAGTTCTTC.

The CDR3 coding sequence is TGCGCCAGCAGCTTGCACAGTACCTCCTACGAGCAGTACTTC. This sequence encodes CASSLHSTSYEQYF. The chain uses TRBV5-1 and TRBJ2-7, with D uncertain. The germline gives CDR1 SGHRS, CDR2 YFSETQ. The length of the CDR3 is 14 residues. Trimming shortened V by 1 base and J by 0 bases, and 8 bases separated the two germline ends.

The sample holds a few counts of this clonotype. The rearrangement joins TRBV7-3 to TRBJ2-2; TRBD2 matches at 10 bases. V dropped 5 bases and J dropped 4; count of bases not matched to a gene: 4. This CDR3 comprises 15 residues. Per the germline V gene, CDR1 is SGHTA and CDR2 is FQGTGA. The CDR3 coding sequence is TGTGCCAGCAGCGAAAGCGGGGGGGTCACCGGGGAGCTGTTTTTT. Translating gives CASSESGGVTGELFF.

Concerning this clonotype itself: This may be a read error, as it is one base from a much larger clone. The CDR3 DNA sequence: TGCAGCGCCTGGACGGCAAGCTCTGGGACCAACGTCCTGACTTTC. This codes for CSAWTASSGTNVLTF. This chain links TRBV29-1 with TRBJ2-6; D call uncertain. The CDR3 extends over 15 amino acids. Germline CDR1 is SQVTM and CDR2 is ANQGSEA.

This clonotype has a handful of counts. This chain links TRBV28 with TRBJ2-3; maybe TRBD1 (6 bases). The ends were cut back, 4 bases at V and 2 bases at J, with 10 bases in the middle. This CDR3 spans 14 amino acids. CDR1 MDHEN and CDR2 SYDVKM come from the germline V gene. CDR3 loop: CASSSWTVTDTQYF. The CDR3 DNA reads TGTGCCAGCAGTTCATGGACAGTCACAGATACGCAGTATTTT.

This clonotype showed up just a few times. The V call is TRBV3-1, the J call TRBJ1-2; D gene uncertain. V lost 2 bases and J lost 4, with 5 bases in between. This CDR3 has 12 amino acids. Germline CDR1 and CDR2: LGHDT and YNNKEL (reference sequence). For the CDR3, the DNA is TGTGCCAGCAGCCAACCGGTCTATGGCTACACCTTC. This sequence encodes CASSQPVYGYTF.

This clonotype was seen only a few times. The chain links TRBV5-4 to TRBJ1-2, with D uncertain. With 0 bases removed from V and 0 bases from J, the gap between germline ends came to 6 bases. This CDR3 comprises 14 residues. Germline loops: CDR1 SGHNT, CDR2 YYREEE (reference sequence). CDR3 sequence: CASSLDQANYGYTF. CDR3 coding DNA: TGTGCCAGCAGCTTGGACCAAGCTAACTATGGCTACACCTTC. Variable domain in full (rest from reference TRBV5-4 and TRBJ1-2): ETGVTQSPTHLIKTRGQQVTLRCSSQSGHNTVSWYQQALGQGPQFIFQYYREEENGRGNFPPRFSGLQFPNYSSELNVNALELDDSALYLCASSLDQANYGYTFGSGTRLTVV.

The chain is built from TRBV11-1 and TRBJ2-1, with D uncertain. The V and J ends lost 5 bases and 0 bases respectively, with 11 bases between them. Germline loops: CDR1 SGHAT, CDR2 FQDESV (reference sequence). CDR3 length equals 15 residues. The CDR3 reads CASSRRRSSYNEQFF. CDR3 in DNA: TGTGCCAGCAGCAGACGTCGCAGCTCCTACAATGAGCAGTTCTTC.

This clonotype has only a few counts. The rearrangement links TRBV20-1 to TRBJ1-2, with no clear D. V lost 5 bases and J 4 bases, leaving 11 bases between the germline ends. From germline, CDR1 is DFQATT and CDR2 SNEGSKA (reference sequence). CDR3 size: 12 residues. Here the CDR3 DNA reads TGCAGTGCTGGAAGGACGGTCTATGGCTACACCTTC. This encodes CSAGRTVYGYTF.

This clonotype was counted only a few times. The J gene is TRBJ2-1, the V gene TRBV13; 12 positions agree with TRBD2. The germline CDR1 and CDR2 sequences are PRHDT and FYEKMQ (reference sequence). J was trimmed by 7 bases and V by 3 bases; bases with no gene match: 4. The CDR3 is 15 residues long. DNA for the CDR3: TGTGCCAGCAGCTTCCCTAGCGGGGGGGCGAATGAGCAGTTCTTC. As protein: CASSFPSGGANEQFF. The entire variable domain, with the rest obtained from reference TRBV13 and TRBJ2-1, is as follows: AAGVIQSPRHLIKEKRETATLKCYPIPRHDTVYWYQQGPGQDPQFLISFYEKMQSDKGSIPDRFSAQQFSDYHSELNMSSLELGDSALYFCASSFPSGGANEQFFGPGTRLTVL.

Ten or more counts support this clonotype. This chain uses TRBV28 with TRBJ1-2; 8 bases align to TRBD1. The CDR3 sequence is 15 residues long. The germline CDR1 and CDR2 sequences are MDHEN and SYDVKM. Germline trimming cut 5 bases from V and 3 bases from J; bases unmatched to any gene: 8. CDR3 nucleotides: TGTGCCAGCAGTCTCTTACAGGGGGATTACTATGGCTACACCTTC. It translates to CASSLLQGDYYGYTF.

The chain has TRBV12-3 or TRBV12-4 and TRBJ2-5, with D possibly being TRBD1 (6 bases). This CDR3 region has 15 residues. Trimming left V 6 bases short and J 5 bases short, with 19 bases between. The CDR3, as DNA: TGTGCCAGCAGCGCCGGGACATCCCAGGGGGAGACCCAGTACTTC. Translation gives CASSAGTSQGETQYF.

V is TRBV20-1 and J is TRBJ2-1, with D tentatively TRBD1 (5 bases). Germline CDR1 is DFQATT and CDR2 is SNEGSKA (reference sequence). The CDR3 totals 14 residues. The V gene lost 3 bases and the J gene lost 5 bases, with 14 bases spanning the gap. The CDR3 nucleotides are TGCAGTGCTAGGGATCGGCTGGGGCACAATGAGCAGTTCTTC. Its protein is CSARDRLGHNEQFF.

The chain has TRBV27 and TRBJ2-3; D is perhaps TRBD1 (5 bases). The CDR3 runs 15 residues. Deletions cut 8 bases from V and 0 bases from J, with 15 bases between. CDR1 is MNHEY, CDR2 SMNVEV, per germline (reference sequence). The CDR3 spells CASGALGTSTDTQYF. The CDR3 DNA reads TGTGCCAGCGGGGCATTGGGAACTAGCACAGATACGCAGTATTTT.

The CDR3 nucleotides read TGCGCCAGCAGTCCCCAGACAGGGAGCAATCAGCCCCAGCATTTT. The encoded protein is CASSPQTGSNQPQHF. The chain links TRBV4-1 to TRBJ1-5; 7 positions agree with TRBD1. Germline V gene data show CDR1 as MGHRA and CDR2 as YSYEKL. V trimming: 6 bases; J trimming: 1 base; junction bases outside the gene matches: 6. The CDR3 is 15 residues long.

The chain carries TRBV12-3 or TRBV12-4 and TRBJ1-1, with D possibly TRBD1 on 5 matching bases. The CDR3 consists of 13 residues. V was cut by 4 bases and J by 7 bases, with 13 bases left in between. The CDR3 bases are TGTGCCAGCAGTTCCGTAGGGGCGTTTGAAGCTTTCTTT. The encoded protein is CASSSVGAFEAFF.

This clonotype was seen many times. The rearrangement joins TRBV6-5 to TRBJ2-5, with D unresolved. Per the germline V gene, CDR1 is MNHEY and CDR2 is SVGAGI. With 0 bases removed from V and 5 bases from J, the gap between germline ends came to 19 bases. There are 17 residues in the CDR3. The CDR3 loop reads CASSYSGSQASRETQYF. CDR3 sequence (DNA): TGTGCCAGCAGTTACTCGGGTAGCCAGGCGTCCAGGGAGACCCAGTACTTC.

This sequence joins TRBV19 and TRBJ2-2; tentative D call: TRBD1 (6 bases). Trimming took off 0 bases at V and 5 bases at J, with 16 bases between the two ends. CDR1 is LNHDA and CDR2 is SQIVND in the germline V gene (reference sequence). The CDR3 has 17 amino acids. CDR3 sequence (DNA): TGTGCCAGTAGTATAGAGTCAGGCCACCAGGGGACCGGGGAGCTGTTTTTT. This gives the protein CASSIESGHQGTGELFF.

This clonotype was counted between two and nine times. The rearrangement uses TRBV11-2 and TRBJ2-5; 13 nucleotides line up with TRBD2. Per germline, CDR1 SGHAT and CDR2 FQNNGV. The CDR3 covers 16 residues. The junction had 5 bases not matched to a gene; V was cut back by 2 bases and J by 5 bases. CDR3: CASSLTSGRVGETQYF. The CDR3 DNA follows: TGTGCCAGCAGCTTAACTAGCGGGAGGGTCGGGGAGACCCAGTACTTC.

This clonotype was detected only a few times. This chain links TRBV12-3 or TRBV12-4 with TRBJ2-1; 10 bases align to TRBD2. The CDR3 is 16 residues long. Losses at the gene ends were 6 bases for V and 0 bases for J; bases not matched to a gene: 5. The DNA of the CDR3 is TGTGCCAGCAGCACTAGCGGGGCCCTCTCCTACAATGAGCAGTTCTTC. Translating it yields CASSTSGALSYNEQFF.

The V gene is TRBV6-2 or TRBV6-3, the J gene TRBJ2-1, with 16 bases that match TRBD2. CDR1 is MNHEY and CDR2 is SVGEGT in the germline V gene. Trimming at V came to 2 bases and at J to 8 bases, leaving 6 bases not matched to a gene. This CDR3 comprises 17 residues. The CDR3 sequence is CASSYRTGTSGRDEQFF. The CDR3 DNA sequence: TGTGCCAGCAGTTACAGAACCGGGACTAGCGGGAGGGATGAGCAGTTCTTC.

The CDR3 here is CASSYTPGGVDQPQHF. In nucleotides, the CDR3 is TGTGCCAGCAGTTATACCCCAGGGGGTGTGGATCAGCCCCAGCATTTT. The V call is TRBV6-5, the J call TRBJ1-5; 7 bases are a match to TRBD1. Germline values: CDR1 MNHEY, CDR2 SVGAGI. The J segment lost 5 bases and the V segment lost 3 bases, leaving 10 bases of the junction unmatched. The CDR3 has 16 amino acids.

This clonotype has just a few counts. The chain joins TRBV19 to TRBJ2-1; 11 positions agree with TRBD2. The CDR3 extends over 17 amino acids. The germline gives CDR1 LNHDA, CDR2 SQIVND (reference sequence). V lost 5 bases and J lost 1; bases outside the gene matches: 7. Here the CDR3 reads CASSGVGLAVSYNEQFF. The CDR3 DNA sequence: TGTGCCAGTAGTGGCGTGGGACTAGCGGTATCCTACAATGAGCAGTTCTTC.

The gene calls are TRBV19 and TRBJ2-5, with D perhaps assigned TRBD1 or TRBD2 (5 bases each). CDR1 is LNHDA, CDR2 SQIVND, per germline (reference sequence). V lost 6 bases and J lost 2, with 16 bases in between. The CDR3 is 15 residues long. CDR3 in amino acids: CASRMGPHSQETQYF. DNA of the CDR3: TGTGCCAGTAGAATGGGACCACACTCACAAGAGACCCAGTACTTC. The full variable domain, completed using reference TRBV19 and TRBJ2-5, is DGGITQSPKYLFRKEGQNVTLSCEQNLNHDAMYWYRQDPGQGLRLIYYSQIVNDFQKGDIAEGYSVSREKKESFPLTVTSAQKNPTAFYLCASRMGPHSQETQYFGPGTRLLVL.

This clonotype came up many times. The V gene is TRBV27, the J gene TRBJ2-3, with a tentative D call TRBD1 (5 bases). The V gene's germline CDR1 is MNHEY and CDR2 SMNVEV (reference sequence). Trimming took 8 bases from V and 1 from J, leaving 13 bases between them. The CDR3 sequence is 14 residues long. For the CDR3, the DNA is TGTGCCAGCCAGGCAGGGCTCCGCACAGATACGCAGTATTTT. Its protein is CASQAGLRTDTQYF.

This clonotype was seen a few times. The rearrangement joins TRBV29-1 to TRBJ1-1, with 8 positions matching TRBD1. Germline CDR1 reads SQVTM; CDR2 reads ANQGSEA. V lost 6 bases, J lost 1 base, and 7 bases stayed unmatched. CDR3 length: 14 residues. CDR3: CSVRTGKGNTEAFF. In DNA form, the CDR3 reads TGCAGCGTAAGGACAGGGAAAGGGAACACTGAAGCTTTCTTT.

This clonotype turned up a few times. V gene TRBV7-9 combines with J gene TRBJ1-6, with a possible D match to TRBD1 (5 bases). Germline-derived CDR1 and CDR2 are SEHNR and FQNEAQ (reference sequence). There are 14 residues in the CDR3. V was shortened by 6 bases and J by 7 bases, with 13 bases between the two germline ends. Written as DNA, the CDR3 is TGTGCCAGCAGATTCGGGACGGCGAATTCACCCCTCCACTTT. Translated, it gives CASRFGTANSPLHF. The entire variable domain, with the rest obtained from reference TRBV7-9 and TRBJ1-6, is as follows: DTGVSQNPRHKITKRGQNVTFRCDPISEHNRLYWYRQTLGQGPEFLTYFQNEAQLEKSRLLSDRFSAERPKGSFSTLEIQRTEQGDSAMYLCASRFGTANSPLHFGNGTRLTVT.

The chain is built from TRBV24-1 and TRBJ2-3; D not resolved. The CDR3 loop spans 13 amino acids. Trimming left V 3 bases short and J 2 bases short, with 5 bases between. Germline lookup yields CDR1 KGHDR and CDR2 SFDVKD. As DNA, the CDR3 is TGTGCCACCAGTGATGGGGTCACAGATACGCAGTATTTT. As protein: CATSDGVTDTQYF.

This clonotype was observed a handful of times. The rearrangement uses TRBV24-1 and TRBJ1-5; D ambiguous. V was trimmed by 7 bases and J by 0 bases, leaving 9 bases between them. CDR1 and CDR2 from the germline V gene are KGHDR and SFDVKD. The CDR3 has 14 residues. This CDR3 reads CATRPGNSNQPQHF. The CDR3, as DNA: TGTGCCACCAGGCCCGGTAATAGCAATCAGCCCCAGCATTTT.